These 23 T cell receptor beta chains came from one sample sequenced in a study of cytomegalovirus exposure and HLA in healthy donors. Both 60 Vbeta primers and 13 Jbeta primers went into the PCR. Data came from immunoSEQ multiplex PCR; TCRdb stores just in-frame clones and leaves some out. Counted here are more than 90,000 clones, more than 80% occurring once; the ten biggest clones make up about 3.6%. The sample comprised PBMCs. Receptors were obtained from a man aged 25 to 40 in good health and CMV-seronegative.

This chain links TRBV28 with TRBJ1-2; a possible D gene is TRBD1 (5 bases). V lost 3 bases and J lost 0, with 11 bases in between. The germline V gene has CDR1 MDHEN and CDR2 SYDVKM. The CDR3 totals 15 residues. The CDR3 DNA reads TGTGCCAGCAGTTTGCAGGGCGCTGCTAACTATGGCTACACCTTC. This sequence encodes CASSLQGAANYGYTF.

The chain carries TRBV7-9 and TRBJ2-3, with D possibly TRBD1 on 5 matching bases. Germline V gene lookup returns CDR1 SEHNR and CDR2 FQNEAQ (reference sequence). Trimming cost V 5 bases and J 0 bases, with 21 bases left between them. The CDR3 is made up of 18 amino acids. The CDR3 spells CASSPPPPGADSTDTQYF. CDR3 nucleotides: TGTGCCAGCAGCCCTCCCCCCCCTGGGGCAGATAGCACAGATACGCAGTATTTT.

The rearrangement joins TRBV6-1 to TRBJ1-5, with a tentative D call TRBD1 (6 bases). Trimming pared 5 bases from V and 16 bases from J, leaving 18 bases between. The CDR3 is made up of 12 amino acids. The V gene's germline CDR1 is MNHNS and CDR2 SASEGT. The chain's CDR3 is CASSPSGHGEHF. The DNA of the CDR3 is TGTGCCAGCAGTCCCTCGGGACATGGGGAACATTTT.

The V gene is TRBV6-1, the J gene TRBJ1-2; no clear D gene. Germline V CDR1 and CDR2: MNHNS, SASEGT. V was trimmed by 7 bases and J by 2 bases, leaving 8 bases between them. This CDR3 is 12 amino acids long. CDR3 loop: CASIRGNYGYTF. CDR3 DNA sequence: TGTGCCAGCATCCGAGGGAACTATGGCTACACCTTC.

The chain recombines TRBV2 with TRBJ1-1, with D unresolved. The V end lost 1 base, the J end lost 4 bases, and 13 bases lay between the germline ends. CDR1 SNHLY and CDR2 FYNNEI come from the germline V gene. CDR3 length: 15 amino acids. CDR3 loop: CASSEESGFGTEAFF. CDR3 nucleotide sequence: TGTGCCAGCAGTGAAGAAAGCGGGTTCGGCACTGAAGCTTTCTTT. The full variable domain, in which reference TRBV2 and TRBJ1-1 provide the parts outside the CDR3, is EPEVTQTPSHQVTQMGQEVILRCVPISNHLYFYWYRQILGQKVEFLVSFYNNEISEKSEIFDDQFSVERPDGSNFTLKIRSTKLEDSAMYFCASSEESGFGTEAFFGQGTRLTVV.

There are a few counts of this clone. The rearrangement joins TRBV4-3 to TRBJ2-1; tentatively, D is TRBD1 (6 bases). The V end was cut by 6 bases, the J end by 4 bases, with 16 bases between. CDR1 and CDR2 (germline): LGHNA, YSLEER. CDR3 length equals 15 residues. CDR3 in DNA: TGCGCCAGCAGACCTCACAGGGATCAGTACAATGAGCAGTTCTTC. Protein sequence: CASRPHRDQYNEQFF.

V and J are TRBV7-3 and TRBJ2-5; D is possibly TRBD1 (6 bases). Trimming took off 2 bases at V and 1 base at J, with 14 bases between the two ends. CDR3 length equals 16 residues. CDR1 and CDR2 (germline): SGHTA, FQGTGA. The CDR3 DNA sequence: TGTGCCAGCAGCTTACACCCCTCCAGGGGCCAAGAGACCCAGTACTTC. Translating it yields CASSLHPSRGQETQYF. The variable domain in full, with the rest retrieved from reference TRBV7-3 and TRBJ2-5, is GAGVSQTPSNKVTEKGKYVELRCDPISGHTALYWYRQSLGQGPEFLIYFQGTGAADDSGLPNDRFFAVRPEGSVSTLKIQRTERGDSAVYLCASSLHPSRGQETQYFGPGTRLLVL.

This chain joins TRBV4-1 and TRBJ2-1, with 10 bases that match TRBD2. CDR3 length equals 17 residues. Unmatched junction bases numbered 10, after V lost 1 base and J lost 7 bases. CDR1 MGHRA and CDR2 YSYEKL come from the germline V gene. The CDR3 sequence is CASSQVGLADKGNEQFF. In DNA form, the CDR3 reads TGCGCCAGCAGCCAAGTTGGACTAGCGGATAAAGGGAATGAGCAGTTCTTC.

CDR3 residues: CASSSGTSGGINNEQFF. The CDR3 DNA reads as TGTGCCAGCAGCTCCGGGACTAGCGGGGGTATAAACAATGAGCAGTTCTTC. The genes are TRBV5-6 and TRBJ2-1; 14 positions match TRBD2. With 3 bases clipped from V and 5 bases from J, the junction kept 7 bases outside the gene matches. The CDR3 loop spans 17 amino acids. In germline, CDR1 is SGHDT, CDR2 YYEEEE.

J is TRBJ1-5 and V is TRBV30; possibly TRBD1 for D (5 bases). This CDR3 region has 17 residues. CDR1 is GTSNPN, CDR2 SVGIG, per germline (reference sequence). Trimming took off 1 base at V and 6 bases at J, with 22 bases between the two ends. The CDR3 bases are TGTGCCTGGAGTGCGGGGGGACTATACCGCGGAGGTCAGCCCCAGCATTTT. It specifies CAWSAGGLYRGGQPQHF.

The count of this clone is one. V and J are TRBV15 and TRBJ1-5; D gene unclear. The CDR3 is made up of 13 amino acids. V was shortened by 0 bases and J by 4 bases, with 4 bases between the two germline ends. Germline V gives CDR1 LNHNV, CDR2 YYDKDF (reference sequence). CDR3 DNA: TGTGCCACCAGCAGAGATCGTAATCAGCCCCAGCATTTT. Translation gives CATSRDRNQPQHF.

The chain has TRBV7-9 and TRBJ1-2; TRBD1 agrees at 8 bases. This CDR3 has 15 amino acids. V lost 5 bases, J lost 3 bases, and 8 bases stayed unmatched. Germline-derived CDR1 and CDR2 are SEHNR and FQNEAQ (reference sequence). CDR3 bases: TGTGCCAGCAGCGTCGACAGGGGTTTCGACTATGGCTACACCTTC. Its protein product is CASSVDRGFDYGYTF.

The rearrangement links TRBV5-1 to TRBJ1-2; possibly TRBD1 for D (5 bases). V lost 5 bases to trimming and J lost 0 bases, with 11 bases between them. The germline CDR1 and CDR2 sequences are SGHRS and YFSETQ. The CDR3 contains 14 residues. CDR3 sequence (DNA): TGCGCCAGCAGAGGGCAGGGCGCTAACTATGGCTACACCTTC. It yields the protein CASRGQGANYGYTF.

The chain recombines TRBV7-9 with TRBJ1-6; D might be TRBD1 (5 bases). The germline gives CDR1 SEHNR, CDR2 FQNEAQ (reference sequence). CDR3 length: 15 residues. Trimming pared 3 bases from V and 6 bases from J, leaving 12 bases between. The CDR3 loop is CASSFGGVSNSPLHF. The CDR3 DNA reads TGTGCCAGCAGCTTCGGGGGGGTGTCTAATTCACCCCTCCACTTT.

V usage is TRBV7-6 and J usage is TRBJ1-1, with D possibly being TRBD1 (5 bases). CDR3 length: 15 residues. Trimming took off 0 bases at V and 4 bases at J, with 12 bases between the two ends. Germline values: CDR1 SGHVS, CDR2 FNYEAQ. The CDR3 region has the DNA TGTGCCAGCAGCTTAGCCGCAGGGATGCGCACTGAAGCTTTCTTT. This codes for CASSLAAGMRTEAFF.

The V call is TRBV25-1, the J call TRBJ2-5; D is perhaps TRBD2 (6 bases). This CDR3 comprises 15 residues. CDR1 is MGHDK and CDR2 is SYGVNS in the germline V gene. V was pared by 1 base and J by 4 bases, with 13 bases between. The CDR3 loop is CASSELGYGRETQYF. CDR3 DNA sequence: TGTGCCAGCAGTGAATTAGGGTACGGGAGAGAGACCCAGTACTTC.

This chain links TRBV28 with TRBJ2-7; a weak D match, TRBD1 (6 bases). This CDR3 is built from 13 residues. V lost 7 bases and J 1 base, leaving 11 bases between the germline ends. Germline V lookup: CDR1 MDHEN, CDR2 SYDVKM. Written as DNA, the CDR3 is TGTGCCAGCATCGGACAGCCTTCCTACGAGCAGTACTTC. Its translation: CASIGQPSYEQYF.

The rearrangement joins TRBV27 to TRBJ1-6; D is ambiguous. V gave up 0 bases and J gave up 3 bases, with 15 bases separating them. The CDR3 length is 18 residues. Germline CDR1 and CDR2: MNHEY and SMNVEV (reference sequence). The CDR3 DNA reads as TGTGCCAGCAGTTTATCGACTCTTCGCAGTCTCTATAATTCACCCCTCCACTTT. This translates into CASSLSTLRSLYNSPLHF.

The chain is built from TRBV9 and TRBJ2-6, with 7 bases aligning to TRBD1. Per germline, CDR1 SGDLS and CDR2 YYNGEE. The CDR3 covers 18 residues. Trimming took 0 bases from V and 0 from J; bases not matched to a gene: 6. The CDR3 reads CASSVDKGAPSGANVLTF. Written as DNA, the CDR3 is TGTGCCAGCAGCGTAGATAAGGGGGCCCCCTCTGGGGCCAACGTCCTGACTTTC.

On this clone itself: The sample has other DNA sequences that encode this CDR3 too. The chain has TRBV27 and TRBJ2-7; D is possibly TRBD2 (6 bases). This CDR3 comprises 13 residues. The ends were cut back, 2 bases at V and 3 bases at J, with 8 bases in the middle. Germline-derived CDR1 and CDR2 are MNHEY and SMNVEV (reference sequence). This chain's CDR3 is CASSLGRGYEQYF. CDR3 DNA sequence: TGTGCCAGCAGTTTAGGGCGGGGCTACGAGCAGTACTTC.

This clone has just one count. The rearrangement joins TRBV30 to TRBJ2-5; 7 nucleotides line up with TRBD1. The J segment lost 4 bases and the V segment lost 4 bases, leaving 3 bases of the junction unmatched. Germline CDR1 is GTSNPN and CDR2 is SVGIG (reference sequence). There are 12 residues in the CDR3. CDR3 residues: CAWKGAGETQYF. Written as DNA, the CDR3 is TGTGCCTGGAAGGGGGCGGGAGAGACCCAGTACTTC.

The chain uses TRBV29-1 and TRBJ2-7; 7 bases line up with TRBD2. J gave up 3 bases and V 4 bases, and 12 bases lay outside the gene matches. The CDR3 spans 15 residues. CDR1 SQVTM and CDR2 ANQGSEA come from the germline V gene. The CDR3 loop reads CSVAGLPTGYYEQYF. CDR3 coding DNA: TGCAGCGTTGCGGGACTACCGACCGGGTACTACGAGCAGTACTTC.

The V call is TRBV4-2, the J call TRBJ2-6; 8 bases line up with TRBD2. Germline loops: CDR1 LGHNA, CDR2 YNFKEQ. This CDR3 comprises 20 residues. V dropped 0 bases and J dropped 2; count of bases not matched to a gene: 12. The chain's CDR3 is CASSQDVRPAGVAGANVLTF. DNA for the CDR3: TGTGCCAGCAGCCAAGATGTCCGTCCAGCGGGAGTGGCTGGGGCCAACGTCCTGACTTTC.